These 8 T cell receptor beta chains came from one sample sequenced in a study of blood T cell repertoires in COVID-19. Produced via immunoSEQ multiplex PCR; TCRdb's table is partial and in-frame only. The sample includes about 110,000 clones, about 70% seen only once; the top ten take around 7.3%. The specimen was peripheral blood. These receptors originate from a woman aged 55-69 years with acute or convalescent COVID-19.

The chain combines TRBV19 with TRBJ2-2, with 7 bases lining up with TRBD1. The CDR3 is 16 residues long. Germline V gene data show CDR1 as LNHDA and CDR2 as SQIVND (reference sequence). With V trimmed by 5 bases and J by 0 bases, 6 bases remained unmatched. This CDR3 is CASSRSGTANTGELFF. DNA of the CDR3: TGTGCCAGTAGTCGTTCCGGGACAGCGAACACCGGGGAGCTGTTTTTT.

The chain couples TRBV28 to TRBJ2-2; no definite D call. V shed 10 bases and J shed 5 bases, with 11 bases lying between them. Germline CDR1 and CDR2: MDHEN and SYDVKM. The CDR3 loop spans 12 amino acids. DNA for the CDR3: TGTGCCACCCACACGCAGACCGGGGAGCTGTTTTTT. Its protein product is CATHTQTGELFF.

The rearrangement links TRBV7-6 to TRBJ2-7, with D hard to call. V lost 2 bases and J 2 bases, leaving 10 bases between the germline ends. The length of the CDR3 is 14 residues. Germline V gives CDR1 SGHVS, CDR2 FNYEAQ. The CDR3 nucleotides are TGTGCCAGCAGCTTATCGGAGCGTACCTACGAGCAGTACTTC. This codes for CASSLSERTYEQYF.

V and J are TRBV5-4 and TRBJ1-2; 8 nucleotides agree with TRBD1. The CDR3 runs 13 residues. CDR1 SGHNT and CDR2 YYREEE come from the germline V gene (reference sequence). The junction had 7 bases not matched to a gene; V was cut back by 4 bases and J by 8 bases. DNA of the CDR3: TGTGCCAGCAGCGTGGTGACAGGGGAGGGCTACACCTTC. Its translation is CASSVVTGEGYTF.

The chain uses TRBV11-2 and TRBJ2-7; D is unresolved. The germline CDR1 and CDR2 sequences are SGHAT and FQNNGV. V lost 3 bases, J lost 4 bases, and 7 bases lay in between. The CDR3 has 12 amino acids. CDR3 loop: CASSFSLYEQYF. In DNA form, the CDR3 reads TGTGCCAGCAGCTTCTCCCTATACGAGCAGTACTTC.

This chain joins TRBV10-3 and TRBJ1-1; no reliable D call. The CDR3 has 14 amino acids. Germline CDR1 and CDR2: ENHRY and SYGVKD. V was trimmed by 0 bases and J by 11 bases, leaving 16 bases between them. CDR3 loop: CAISESTGLAAAFF. CDR3 bases: TGTGCCATCAGTGAGTCGACCGGATTAGCAGCCGCTTTCTTT.

This clone was counted between two and nine times. The chain uses TRBV5-1 and TRBJ2-4; possibly TRBD2 for D (6 bases). V shed 7 bases and J shed 6 bases, with 14 bases lying between them. The length of the CDR3 is 13 residues. Germline V gene data show CDR1 as SGHRS and CDR2 as YFSETQ. CDR3 nucleotides: TGCGCCAGCGCGGGACCAGAGCTAAACATTCAGTACTTC. It translates to CASAGPELNIQYF.

The CDR3 DNA follows: TGTGCCAGCAGCCCGGGGACACCTAACACCGGGGAGCTGTTTTTT. It codes for CASSPGTPNTGELFF. The chain joins TRBV11-2 to TRBJ2-2, with TRBD1 as a possible D gene (6 bases). Germline-derived CDR1 and CDR2 are SGHAT and FQNNGV. V was trimmed by 5 bases and J by 2 bases, leaving 12 bases between them. The CDR3 is 15 amino acids.